Following are 6 T cell receptor beta chains from one sample sequenced in a study of metastatic and nonmetastatic thyroid tumors. TCRdb re-called clones via MiXCR from the PCR reads. The sample consists of 10,000 to 15,000 clones, about 12% of them appearing once. No patient had received any treatment before thyroid surgery. The sequenced sample was blood. The source is a female donor with papillary thyroid cancer or a benign thyroid nodule (not recorded which). Some clones in this sample may be carry-over from other donors' samples.

This clone was picked up many times. The V gene is TRBV28, the J gene TRBJ1-1; TRBD1 might be the D (5 bases). The CDR3 has 15 residues. The V end was cut by 6 bases, the J end by 1 base, with 15 bases between. Germline CDR1 MDHEN, CDR2 SYDVKM. CDR3 bases: TGTGCCAGCAGCCAACCGGGGCAGGGGAACACTGAAGCTTTCTTT. Its translation: CASSQPGQGNTEAFF.

This clone was seen ten or more times. This chain links TRBV7-3 with TRBJ2-3; 11 bases align to TRBD2. The length of the CDR3 is 16 residues. After removal of 0 bases from V and 6 bases from J, the junction contained 5 bases not matched to a gene. Germline V gene sequence: CDR1 SGHTA, CDR2 FQGTGA. This chain's CDR3 is CASSLTGTSGFDTQYF. CDR3 nucleotide sequence: TGTGCCAGCAGCTTAACAGGGACTAGCGGCTTTGATACGCAGTATTTT.

The CDR3 DNA reads as TGTGCCAGCAGCTTTCTTTCCGGGGACTTAGCCAAAAACATTCAGTACTTC. Its protein is CASSFLSGDLAKNIQYF. The gene calls are TRBV7-6 and TRBJ2-4; maybe TRBD2 (6 bases). Trimming removed 3 bases at V and 0 bases at J, with 15 bases between. CDR3 length equals 17 residues. Germline CDR1 and CDR2: SGHVS and FNYEAQ.

The sample holds many counts of this clone. The rearrangement joins TRBV11-2 to TRBJ2-7; no clear D. The CDR3 sequence is 14 residues long. The V gene's germline CDR1 is SGHAT and CDR2 FQNNGV. V was pared by 0 bases and J by 2 bases, with 8 bases between. The CDR3 here is CASSLEIPAYEQYF. Here the CDR3 DNA reads TGTGCCAGCAGCTTAGAAATTCCCGCCTACGAGCAGTACTTC.

A remark on this clone: A much larger clone differs by one base, so this may be a read error. The chain joins TRBV6-2 or TRBV6-3 to TRBJ2-1; D unclear. With 4 bases removed from V and 4 bases from J, the gap between germline ends came to 17 bases. The CDR3 loop spans 16 amino acids. Germline V gives CDR1 MNHEY, CDR2 SVGEGT. For the CDR3, the DNA is TGTGCCAGCAGTTCCTACGAGGTCCTCACTTACAATGAGCAGTTCTTC. This encodes CASSSYEVLTYNEQFF.

This clone appeared many times. This chain uses TRBV6-2 or TRBV6-3 with TRBJ2-3; TRBD2 matches at 9 bases. V gave up 5 bases and J gave up 3 bases; unmatched junction bases: 3. Germline V gene data show CDR1 as MNHEY and CDR2 as SVGEGT. The length of the CDR3 is 14 residues. CDR3 DNA sequence: TGTGCCAGCAGTCCTAGCGGGATAACAGATACGCAGTATTTT. Its translation is CASSPSGITDTQYF.